These 20 T cell receptor beta chains share one sample of origin, sequenced in a study of OX40 agonist ivuxolimab in advanced cancers. Library prep was done by the immunoSEQ multiplex PCR assay. TCRdb took this table from immuneACCESS and kept in-frame rearrangements with V and J called. Such tables lack part of the clones; where checked against another copy, unresolved V genes explain under half of the gap, and the rest is unexplained. The sample data list under 70,000 clones, and about 86% of these were observed just once. Over 9.5% of the sample comes from the top ten. The specimen comprised CD4+ or CD8+ T cells sorted from blood, sampled in a trial of the OX40 agonist ivuxolimab. The source of these receptors is an adult with an advanced solid tumor such as melanoma, head and neck, liver or kidney cancer.

This chain joins TRBV28 and TRBJ1-1, with D unclear. V lost 6 bases and J lost 4, with 15 bases in between. The CDR3 loop spans 14 amino acids. The germline V gene has CDR1 MDHEN and CDR2 SYDVKM. CDR3 protein: CASRTDGWVTEAFF. The CDR3 region has the DNA TGTGCCAGCAGGACGGACGGGTGGGTCACTGAAGCTTTCTTT.

This chain links TRBV10-2 with TRBJ1-3, with D possibly TRBD1 on 6 matching bases. This CDR3 comprises 17 residues. V was shortened by 6 bases and J by 2 bases, with 20 bases between the two germline ends. The germline V gene encodes CDR1 WSHSY and CDR2 SAAADI. In DNA, the CDR3 is TGCGCCAGCAGCCAACTCCCCGGACAGCTCCCTGGAAACACCATATATTTT. Protein sequence: CASSQLPGQLPGNTIYF.

The CDR3 nucleotides are TGCGCCAGCAGCCAAGAAAATGGGGCCACAAACTATGGCTACACCTTC. Amino acids: CASSQENGATNYGYTF. The genes are TRBV4-1 and TRBJ1-2; a weak D match, TRBD1 (5 bases). V lost 0 bases, J lost 2 bases, and 13 bases lay in between. From germline, CDR1 is MGHRA and CDR2 YSYEKL. The CDR3 contains 16 residues.

The chain has TRBV6-6 and TRBJ2-1, with D unclear. Looked up from germline, CDR1 is MNHNY and CDR2 is SVGAGI (reference sequence). Trimming took 6 bases from V and 8 from J, leaving 11 bases between them. This CDR3 contains 12 residues. The chain's CDR3 is CASSYLRDEQFF. In nucleotides, the CDR3 is TGTGCCAGCAGCTATCTCCGGGATGAGCAGTTCTTC.

The V call is TRBV9, the J call TRBJ1-2, with 9 nucleotides matching TRBD1. The CDR3 extends over 15 amino acids. Germline CDR1 reads SGDLS; CDR2 reads YYNGEE. The V segment lost 1 base and the J segment 6 bases; nucleotides outside the gene matches: 7. CDR3 protein: CASSVLTGGNNGYTF. In DNA, the CDR3 is TGTGCCAGCAGCGTATTGACAGGGGGAAACAATGGCTACACCTTC.

V usage is TRBV5-6 and J usage is TRBJ2-2; D may be TRBD2 (5 bases). CDR1 is SGHDT and CDR2 is YYEEEE in the germline V gene. Trimming pared 4 bases from V and 2 bases from J, leaving 6 bases between. There are 13 residues in the CDR3. CDR3 bases: TGTGCCAGCAGCCCGGGAAACACCGGGGAGCTGTTTTTT. The encoded protein is CASSPGNTGELFF.

The J gene is TRBJ2-3, the V gene TRBV6-5, with D unresolved. Germline V gene data show CDR1 as MNHEY and CDR2 as SVGAGI. Trimming cost V 2 bases and J 4 bases, with 13 bases left between them. The length of the CDR3 is 15 residues. CDR3 amino acids: CASSYDSGDPDTQYF. CDR3 nucleotide sequence: TGTGCCAGCAGTTACGATAGTGGGGATCCAGATACGCAGTATTTT.

The chain is built from TRBV19 and TRBJ1-3; 9 nucleotides align to TRBD1. Germline-derived CDR1 and CDR2 are LNHDA and SQIVND (reference sequence). CDR3 length: 13 residues. J was trimmed by 8 bases and V by 9 bases; bases with no gene match: 8. In nucleotides, the CDR3 is TGTGCCAGCCAGGGGACAGGGTTGGACACCATATATTTT. Translation: CASQGTGLDTIYF.

The chain recombines TRBV7-9 with TRBJ2-7; D may be TRBD1 (6 bases). The germline V gene has CDR1 SEHNR and CDR2 FQNEAQ (reference sequence). V was shortened by 3 bases and J by 6 bases, with 18 bases between the two germline ends. The CDR3 has 15 residues. The CDR3 sequence is CASSFADSGEFEQYF. The CDR3 DNA reads TGTGCCAGCAGCTTCGCGGACAGTGGTGAATTCGAGCAGTACTTC.

This chain links TRBV5-4 with TRBJ2-5, with D perhaps TRBD2 (7 bases). The CDR3 runs 15 residues. The germline V and J ends were trimmed by 4 bases and 5 bases, with 18 bases remaining between them. Germline CDR1 reads SGHNT; CDR2 reads YYREEE (reference sequence). CDR3 nucleotides: TGTGCCAGCAGCCTCTTGGGGGGGCCCAGGGAGACCCAGTACTTC. Translating gives CASSLLGGPRETQYF.

The rearrangement joins TRBV19 to TRBJ2-1; TRBD1 agrees at 9 bases. Germline lookup yields CDR1 LNHDA and CDR2 SQIVND (reference sequence). The CDR3 totals 19 residues. The V gene end was trimmed by 5 bases and the J gene end by 0 bases; junction bases not matched to a gene: 14. In DNA, the CDR3 is TGTGCCAGTAGTGACCCTCGAGCGGGACAGGGATTCTCCTACAATGAGCAGTTCTTC. It yields the protein CASSDPRAGQGFSYNEQFF.

The chain couples TRBV7-9 to TRBJ2-3, with D tentatively TRBD1 or TRBD2 (5 bases each). The CDR3 loop spans 14 amino acids. Trimming cost V 5 bases and J 2 bases, with 11 bases left between them. The germline V gene has CDR1 SEHNR and CDR2 FQNEAQ (reference sequence). CDR3 loop: CASSRRDLTDTQYF. Written as DNA, the CDR3 is TGTGCCAGCAGCCGACGGGACCTCACAGATACGCAGTATTTT.

This chain uses TRBV7-9 with TRBJ2-3; 9 bases map to TRBD2. V trimming: 5 bases; J trimming: 5 bases; junction bases outside the gene matches: 20. The CDR3 length is 19 residues. Germline CDR1 reads SEHNR; CDR2 reads FQNEAQ (reference sequence). This CDR3 is CASSERRGLAGEYGDTQYF. CDR3 nucleotides: TGTGCCAGCAGCGAAAGAAGGGGTTTAGCGGGGGAATATGGAGATACGCAGTATTTT.

V and J are TRBV27 and TRBJ2-3; no clear D. This CDR3 has 15 residues. Germline V gives CDR1 MNHEY, CDR2 SMNVEV (reference sequence). V gave up 5 bases and J gave up 0 bases, with 12 bases separating them. The CDR3 loop is CASSPASSSTDTQYF. DNA for the CDR3: TGTGCCAGCAGTCCGGCCAGCTCTAGCACAGATACGCAGTATTTT.

This chain connects TRBV5-1 to TRBJ2-7, with D perhaps given as TRBD1 or TRBD2 (5 bases each). Germline CDR1 SGHRS, CDR2 YFSETQ. The V end was cut by 5 bases, the J end by 5 bases, with 8 bases between. The CDR3 is 11 amino acids. The DNA for the CDR3 is TGCGCCAGCAGGGGGACGAACGAGCAGTACTTC. Translation gives CASRGTNEQYF. Full variable domain (remainder filled in from reference TRBV5-1 and TRBJ2-7): KAGVTQTPRYLIKTRGQQVTLSCSPISGHRSVSWYQQTPGQGLQFLFEYFSETQRNKGNFPGRFSGRQFSNSRSEMNVSTLELGDSALYLCASRGTNEQYFGPGTRLTVT.

This clone was counted a single time. The genes are TRBV19 and TRBJ2-3; D possibly uses TRBD1 or TRBD2 (5 bases each). Per germline, CDR1 LNHDA and CDR2 SQIVND (reference sequence). The V end was cut by 3 bases, the J end by 8 bases, with 18 bases between. The CDR3 is 15 residues long. Written as DNA, the CDR3 is TGTGCCAGTAGTATCGTGGGGGAGTCACCCGGTACGCAGTATTTT. This encodes CASSIVGESPGTQYF. Based on the CDR3 plus reference TRBV19 and TRBJ2-3, the full variable domain is DGGITQSPKYLFRKEGQNVTLSCEQNLNHDAMYWYRQDPGQGLRLIYYSQIVNDFQKGDIAEGYSVSREKKESFPLTVTSAQKNPTAFYLCASSIVGESPGTQYFGPGTRLTVL.

The chain's CDR3 is CASSIEQTYEQYF. Here the CDR3 DNA reads TGTGCCAGTAGTATAGAACAGACCTACGAGCAGTACTTC. V is TRBV19 and J is TRBJ2-7; D is uncertain. Per the germline V gene, CDR1 is LNHDA and CDR2 is SQIVND (reference sequence). The CDR3 spans 13 residues. The V end was cut by 0 bases, the J end by 2 bases, with 5 bases between.

This rearrangement joins TRBV6-6 to TRBJ1-1; D uncertain. This CDR3 has 13 residues. CDR1 is MNHNY and CDR2 is SVGAGI in the germline V gene (reference sequence). With 5 bases removed from V and 4 bases from J, the gap between germline ends came to 11 bases. The CDR3 reads CASSGGRTTEAFF. In DNA form, the CDR3 reads TGTGCCAGCAGTGGCGGGAGAACCACTGAAGCTTTCTTT.

This chain connects TRBV7-9 to TRBJ1-1; TRBD1 matches 7 bases. Germline lookup yields CDR1 SEHNR and CDR2 FQNEAQ (reference sequence). J was trimmed by 7 bases and V by 5 bases; bases with no gene match: 7. CDR3 size: 13 residues. CDR3 DNA: TGTGCCAGCAGCCCCGGGACAGCAGGTGAAGCTTTCTTT. Amino acids: CASSPGTAGEAFF. Variable domain in full (rest from reference TRBV7-9 and TRBJ1-1): DTGVSQNPRHKITKRGQNVTFRCDPISEHNRLYWYRQTLGQGPEFLTYFQNEAQLEKSRLLSDRFSAERPKGSFSTLEIQRTEQGDSAMYLCASSPGTAGEAFFGQGTRLTVV.

This clone is labeled as medium-sized. This chain links TRBV27 with TRBJ1-2; 7 nucleotides align to TRBD1. The CDR3 totals 11 residues. With 10 bases clipped from V and 7 bases from J, the junction kept 6 bases outside the gene matches. Germline values: CDR1 MNHEY, CDR2 SMNVEV (reference sequence). CDR3 DNA sequence: TGTGCCACTAAGGGGGCAGTTGGCTACACCTTC. This gives the protein CATKGAVGYTF.